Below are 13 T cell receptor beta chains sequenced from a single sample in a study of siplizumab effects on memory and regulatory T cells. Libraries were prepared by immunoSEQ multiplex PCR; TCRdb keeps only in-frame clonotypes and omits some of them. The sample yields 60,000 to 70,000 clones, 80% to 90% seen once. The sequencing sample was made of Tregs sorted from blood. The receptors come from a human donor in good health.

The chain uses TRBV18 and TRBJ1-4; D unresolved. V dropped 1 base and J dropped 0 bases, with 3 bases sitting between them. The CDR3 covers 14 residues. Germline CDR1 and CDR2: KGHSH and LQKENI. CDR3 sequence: CASSPQATNEKLFF. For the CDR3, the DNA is TGTGCCAGCTCACCACAGGCAACTAATGAAAAACTGTTTTTT. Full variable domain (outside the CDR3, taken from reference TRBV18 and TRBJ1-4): NAGVMQNPRHLVRRRGQEARLRCSPMKGHSHVYWYRQLPEEGLKFMVYLQKENIIDESGMPKERFSAEFPKEGPSILRIQQVVRGDSAAYFCASSPQATNEKLFFGSGTQLSVL.

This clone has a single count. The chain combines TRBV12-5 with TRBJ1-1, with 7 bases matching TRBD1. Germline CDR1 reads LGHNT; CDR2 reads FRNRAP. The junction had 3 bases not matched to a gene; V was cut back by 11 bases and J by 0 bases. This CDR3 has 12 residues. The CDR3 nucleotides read TGTGCTTGTCAGGGGGTGAACACTGAAGCTTTCTTT. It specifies CACQGVNTEAFF.

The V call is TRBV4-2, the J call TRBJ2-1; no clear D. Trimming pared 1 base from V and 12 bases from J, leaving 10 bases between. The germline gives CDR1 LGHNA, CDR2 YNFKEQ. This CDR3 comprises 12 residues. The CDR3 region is CASSQGGFGQFF. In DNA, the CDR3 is TGTGCCAGCAGCCAAGGGGGATTTGGGCAGTTCTTC.

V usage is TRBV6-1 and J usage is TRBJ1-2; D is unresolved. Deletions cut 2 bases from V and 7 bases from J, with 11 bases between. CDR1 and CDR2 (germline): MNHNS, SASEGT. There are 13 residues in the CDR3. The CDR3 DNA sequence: TGTGCCAGCAGTGAATCGACGAACCTTGGCTACACCTTC. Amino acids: CASSESTNLGYTF.

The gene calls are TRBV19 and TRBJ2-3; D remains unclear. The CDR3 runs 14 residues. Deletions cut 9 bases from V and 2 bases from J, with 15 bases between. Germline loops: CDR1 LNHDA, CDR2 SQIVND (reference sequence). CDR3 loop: CASSRRSFTDTQYF. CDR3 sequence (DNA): TGTGCCAGCTCCCGGCGCTCTTTCACAGATACGCAGTATTTT.

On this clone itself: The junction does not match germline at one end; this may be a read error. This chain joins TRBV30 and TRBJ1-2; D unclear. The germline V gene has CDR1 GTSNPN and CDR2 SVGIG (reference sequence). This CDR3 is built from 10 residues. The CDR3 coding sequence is TGTGCCTGCCACGACCCTCATTGGATCTTC. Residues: CACHDPHWIF.

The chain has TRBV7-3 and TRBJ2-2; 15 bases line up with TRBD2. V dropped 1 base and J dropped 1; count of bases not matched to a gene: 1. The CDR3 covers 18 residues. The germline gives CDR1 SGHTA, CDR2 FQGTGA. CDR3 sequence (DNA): TGTGCCAGCAGCTTAATGGGACTAGCGGGAGGGAACACCGGGGAGCTGTTTTTT. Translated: CASSLMGLAGGNTGELFF. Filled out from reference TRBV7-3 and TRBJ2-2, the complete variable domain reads GAGVSQTPSNKVTEKGKYVELRCDPISGHTALYWYRQSLGQGPEFLIYFQGTGAADDSGLPNDRFFAVRPEGSVSTLKIQRTERGDSAVYLCASSLMGLAGGNTGELFFGEGSRLTVL.

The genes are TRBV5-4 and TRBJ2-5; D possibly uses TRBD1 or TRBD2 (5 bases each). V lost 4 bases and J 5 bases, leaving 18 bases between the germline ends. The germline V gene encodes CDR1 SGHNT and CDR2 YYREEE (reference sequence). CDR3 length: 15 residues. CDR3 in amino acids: CASSRGGQVVETQYF. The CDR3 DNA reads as TGTGCCAGCAGCCGTGGGGGTCAGGTGGTCGAGACCCAGTACTTC.

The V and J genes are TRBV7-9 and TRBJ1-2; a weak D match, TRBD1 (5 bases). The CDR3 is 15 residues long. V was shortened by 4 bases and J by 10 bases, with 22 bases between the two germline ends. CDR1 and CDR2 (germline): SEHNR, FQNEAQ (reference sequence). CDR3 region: CASSSGRGSTIDYTF. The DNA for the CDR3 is TGTGCCAGCAGCTCCGGACGGGGCTCGACCATTGACTACACCTTC. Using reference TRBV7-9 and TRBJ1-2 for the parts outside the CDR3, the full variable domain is DTGVSQNPRHKITKRGQNVTFRCDPISEHNRLYWYRQTLGQGPEFLTYFQNEAQLEKSRLLSDRFSAERPKGSFSTLEIQRTEQGDSAMYLCASSSGRGSTIDYTFGSGTRLTVV.

In nucleotides, the CDR3 is TGCAGTGCAGGTCCTTACGAGCAGTACTTC. Translated, it gives CSAGPYEQYF. The chain links TRBV20-1 to TRBJ2-7; D is unclear. The CDR3 consists of 10 residues. Germline V CDR1 and CDR2: DFQATT, SNEGSKA (reference sequence). The ends were cut back, 6 bases at V and 4 bases at J, with 7 bases in the middle.

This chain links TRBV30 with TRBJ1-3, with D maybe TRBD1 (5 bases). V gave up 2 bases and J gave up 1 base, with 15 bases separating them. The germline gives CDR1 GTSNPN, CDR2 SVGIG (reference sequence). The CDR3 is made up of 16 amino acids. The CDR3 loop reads CAWSWEGRGSGNTIYF. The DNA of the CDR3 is TGTGCCTGGAGTTGGGAGGGGCGAGGATCTGGAAACACCATATATTTT.

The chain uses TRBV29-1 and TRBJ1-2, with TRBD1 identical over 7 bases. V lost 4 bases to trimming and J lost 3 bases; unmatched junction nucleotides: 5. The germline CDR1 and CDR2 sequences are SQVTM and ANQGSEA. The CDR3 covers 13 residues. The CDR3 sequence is CSVGSQGDYGYTF. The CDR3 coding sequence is TGCAGCGTTGGGAGCCAGGGGGACTATGGCTACACCTTC.

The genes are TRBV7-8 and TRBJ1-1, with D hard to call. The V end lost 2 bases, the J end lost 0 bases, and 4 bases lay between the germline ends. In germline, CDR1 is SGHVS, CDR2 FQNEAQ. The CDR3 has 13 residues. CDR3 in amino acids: CASSLFLNTEAFF. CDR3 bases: TGTGCCAGCAGCTTATTTTTGAACACTGAAGCTTTCTTT.